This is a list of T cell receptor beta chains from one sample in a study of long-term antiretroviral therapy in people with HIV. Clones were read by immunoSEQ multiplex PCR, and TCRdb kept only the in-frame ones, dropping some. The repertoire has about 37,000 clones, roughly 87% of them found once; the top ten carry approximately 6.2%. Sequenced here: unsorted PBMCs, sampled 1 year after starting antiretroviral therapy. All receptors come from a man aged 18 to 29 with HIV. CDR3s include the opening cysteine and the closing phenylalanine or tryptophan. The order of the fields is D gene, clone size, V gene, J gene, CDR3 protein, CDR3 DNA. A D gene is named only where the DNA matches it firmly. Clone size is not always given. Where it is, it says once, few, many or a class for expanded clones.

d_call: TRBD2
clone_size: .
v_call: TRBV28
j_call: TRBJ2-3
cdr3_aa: CASSTGTSLMGTQYF
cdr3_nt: TGTGCCAGCAGTACCGGGACTAGTTTAATGGGCACGCAGTATTTT

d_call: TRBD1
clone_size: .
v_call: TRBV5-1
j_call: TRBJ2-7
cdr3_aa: CASSLRQGISYEQYF
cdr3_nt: TGCGCCAGCAGCCTACGACAGGGTATATCGTACGAGCAGTACTTC

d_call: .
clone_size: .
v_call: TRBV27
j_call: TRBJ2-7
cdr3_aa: CASRGRRMGIYEQYF
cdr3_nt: TGTGCCAGCAGGGGGAGGCGGATGGGGATATACGAGCAGTACTTC

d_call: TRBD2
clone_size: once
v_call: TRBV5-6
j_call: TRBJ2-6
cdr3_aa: CASSRGAGANVLTF
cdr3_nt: TGTGCCAGCAGCCGGGGGGCTGGGGCCAACGTCCTGACTTTC

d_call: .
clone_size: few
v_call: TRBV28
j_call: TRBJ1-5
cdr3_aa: CASSPPGRSNQPQHF
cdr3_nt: TGTGCCAGCAGTCCCCCGGGGAGGAGCAATCAGCCCCAGCATTTT

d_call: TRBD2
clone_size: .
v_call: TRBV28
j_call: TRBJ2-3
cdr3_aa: CASSSLAGGPNTQYF
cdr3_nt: TGTGCCAGCAGTTCACTAGCGGGAGGGCCAAATACGCAGTATTTT

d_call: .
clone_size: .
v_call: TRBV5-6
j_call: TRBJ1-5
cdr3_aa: CASSLGRNQPQHF
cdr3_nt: TGTGCCAGCAGCTTGGGGAGAAATCAGCCCCAGCATTTT

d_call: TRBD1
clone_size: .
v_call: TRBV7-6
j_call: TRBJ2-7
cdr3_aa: CASSSDRGYEQYF
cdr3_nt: TGTGCCAGCAGCTCCGACAGGGGTTACGAGCAGTACTTC

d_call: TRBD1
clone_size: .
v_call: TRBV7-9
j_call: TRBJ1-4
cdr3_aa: CASSQGTGYEKLFF
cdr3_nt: TGTGCCAGCAGCCAAGGGACAGGGTATGAAAAACTGTTTTTT

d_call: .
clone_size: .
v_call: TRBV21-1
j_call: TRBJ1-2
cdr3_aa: CASSSRTGGAADFPYGYTF
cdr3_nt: TGTGCCAGCAGCAGCAGGACAGGGGGCGCCGCCGACTTCCCCTATGGCTACACCTTC

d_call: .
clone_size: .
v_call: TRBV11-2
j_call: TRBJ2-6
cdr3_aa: CASSLSSGANVLTF
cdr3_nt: TGTGCCAGCAGCCTGAGCTCTGGGGCCAACGTCCTGACTTTC

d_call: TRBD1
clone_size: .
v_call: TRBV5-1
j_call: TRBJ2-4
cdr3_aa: CASSHTEGDSFLAKNIQYF
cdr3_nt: TGCGCCAGCAGCCACACGGAAGGGGACAGCTTCCTAGCCAAAAACATTCAGTACTTC

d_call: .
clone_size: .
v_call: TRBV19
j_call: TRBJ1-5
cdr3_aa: CASRGASQPQHF
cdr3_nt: TGTGCCAGTAGGGGGGCGAGTCAGCCCCAGCATTTT

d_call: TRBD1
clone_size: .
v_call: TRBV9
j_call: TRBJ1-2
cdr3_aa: CASSTGQGWAYGYTF
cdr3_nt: TGTGCCAGCAGCACCGGACAGGGGTGGGCCTATGGCTACACCTTC

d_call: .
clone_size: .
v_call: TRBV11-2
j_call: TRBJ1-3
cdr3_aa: CASSLTGPGNTIYF
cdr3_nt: TGTGCCAGCAGCCTCACAGGGCCTGGAAACACCATATATTTT

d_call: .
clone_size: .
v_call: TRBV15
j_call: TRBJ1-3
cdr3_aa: CATYVRGTGNTIYF
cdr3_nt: TGTGCCACCTACGTGAGGGGGACTGGAAACACCATATATTTT

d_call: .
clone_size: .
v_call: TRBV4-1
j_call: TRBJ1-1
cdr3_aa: CASSLGPTGNTEAFF
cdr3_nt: TGCGCCAGCAGCCTCGGCCCGACGGGGAACACTGAAGCTTTCTTT

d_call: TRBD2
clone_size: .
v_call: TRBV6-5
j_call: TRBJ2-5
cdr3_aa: CASSQTSGGVETQYF
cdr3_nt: TGTGCCAGCAGTCAGACTAGCGGGGGGGTAGAGACCCAGTACTTC

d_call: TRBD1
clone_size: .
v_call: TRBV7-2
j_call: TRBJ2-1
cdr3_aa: CASSSWGQWEQFF
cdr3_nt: TGTGCCAGCAGCTCATGGGGACAGTGGGAGCAGTTCTTC

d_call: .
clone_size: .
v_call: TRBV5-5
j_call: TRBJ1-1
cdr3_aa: CASSSGGGPEAFF
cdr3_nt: TGTGCCAGCAGCTCAGGTGGGGGACCCGAAGCTTTCTTT

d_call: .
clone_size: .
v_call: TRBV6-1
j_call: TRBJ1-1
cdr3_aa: CASSEARGGAGGTEAFF
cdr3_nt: TGTGCCAGCAGTGAAGCTAGGGGGGGGGCTGGGGGCACTGAAGCTTTCTTT

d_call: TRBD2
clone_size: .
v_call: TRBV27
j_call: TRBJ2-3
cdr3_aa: CASSETSGGTDTQYF
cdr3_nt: TGTGCCAGCAGTGAAACTAGCGGGGGCACAGATACGCAGTATTTT

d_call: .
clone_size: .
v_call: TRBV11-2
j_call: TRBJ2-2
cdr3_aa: CASSSSPGANTGELFF
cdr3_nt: TGTGCCAGCAGCAGCTCCCCGGGGGCGAACACCGGGGAGCTGTTTTTT

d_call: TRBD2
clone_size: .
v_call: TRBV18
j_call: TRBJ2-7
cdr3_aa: CASSPTSGGSYEQYF
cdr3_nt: TGTGCCAGCTCACCGACTAGCGGGGGGTCCTACGAGCAGTACTTC

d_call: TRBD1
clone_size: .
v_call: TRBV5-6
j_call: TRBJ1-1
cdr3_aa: CASSPGQVNTEAFF
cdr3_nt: TGTGCCAGCAGCCCAGGACAGGTGAACACTGAAGCTTTCTTT

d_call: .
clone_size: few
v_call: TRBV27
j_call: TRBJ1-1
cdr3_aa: CASSLLGLRTEAFF
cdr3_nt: TGTGCCAGCAGTTTATTGGGGCTGCGCACTGAAGCTTTCTTT

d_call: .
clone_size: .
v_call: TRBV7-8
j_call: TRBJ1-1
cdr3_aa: CASMEATHTEAFF
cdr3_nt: TGTGCCAGCATGGAGGCGACGCACACTGAAGCTTTCTTT

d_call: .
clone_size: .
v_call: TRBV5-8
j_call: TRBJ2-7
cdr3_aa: CASSSIRIGQRPYEQYF
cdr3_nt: TGTGCCAGCAGCTCGATACGTATAGGACAGCGACCCTACGAGCAGTACTTC

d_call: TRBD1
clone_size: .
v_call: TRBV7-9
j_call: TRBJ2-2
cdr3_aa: CASSPKGGEAAGELFF
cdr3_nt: TGTGCCAGCAGCCCCAAAGGGGGCGAAGCCGCTGGGGAGCTGTTTTTT

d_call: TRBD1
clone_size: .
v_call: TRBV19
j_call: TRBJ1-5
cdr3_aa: CASSYSGTGGSNQPQHF
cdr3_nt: TGTGCCAGTAGCTACTCCGGGACAGGGGGTAGCAATCAGCCCCAGCATTTT

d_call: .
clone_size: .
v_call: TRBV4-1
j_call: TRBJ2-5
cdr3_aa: CASSQVLGGETQYF
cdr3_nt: TGCGCCAGCAGCCAAGTTCTGGGGGGAGAGACCCAGTACTTC

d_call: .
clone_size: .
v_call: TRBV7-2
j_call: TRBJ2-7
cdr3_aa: CASREGGPYEQYF
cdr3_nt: TGTGCCAGCAGGGAAGGGGGTCCCTACGAGCAGTACTTC

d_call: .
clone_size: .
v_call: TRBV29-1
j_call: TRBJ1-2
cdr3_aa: CSVEGDIGYYGYTF
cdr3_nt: TGCAGCGTTGAAGGGGACATTGGCTACTATGGCTACACCTTC

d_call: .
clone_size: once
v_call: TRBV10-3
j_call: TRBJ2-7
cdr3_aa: CAIRGSGESSYEQYF
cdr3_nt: TGTGCCATCAGGGGATCGGGGGAAAGCTCCTACGAGCAGTACTTC

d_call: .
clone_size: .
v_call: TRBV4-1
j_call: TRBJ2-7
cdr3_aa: CASSQDRGHEQYF
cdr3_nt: TGCGCCAGCAGCCAAGACAGGGGACACGAGCAGTACTTC

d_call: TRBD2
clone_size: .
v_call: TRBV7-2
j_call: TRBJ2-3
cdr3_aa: CASSLVLAGPTHTDTQYF
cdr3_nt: TGTGCCAGCAGCTTAGTCCTAGCGGGGCCGACCCACACAGATACGCAGTATTTT

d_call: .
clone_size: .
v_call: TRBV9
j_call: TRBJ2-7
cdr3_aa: CASSVEVSSLEQYF
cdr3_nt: TGTGCCAGCAGCGTAGAGGTTTCGTCGCTCGAGCAGTACTTC

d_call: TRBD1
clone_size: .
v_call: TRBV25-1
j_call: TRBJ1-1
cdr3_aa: CASSEWGQRWTEAFF
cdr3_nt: TGTGCCAGCAGTGAATGGGGACAGAGGTGGACTGAAGCTTTCTTT

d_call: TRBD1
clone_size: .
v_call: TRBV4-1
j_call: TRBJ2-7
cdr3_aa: CASSHNFRDRPYEQYF
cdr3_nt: TGCGCCAGCAGCCATAATTTCCGGGACAGACCCTACGAGCAGTACTTC

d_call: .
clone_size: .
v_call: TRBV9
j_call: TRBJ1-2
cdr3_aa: CASSPRRAGGYGYTF
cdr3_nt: TGTGCCAGCAGCCCCAGGCGAGCCGGGGGCTATGGCTACACCTTC

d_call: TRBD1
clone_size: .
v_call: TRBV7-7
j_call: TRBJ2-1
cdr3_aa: CASSLNRGTGNEQFF
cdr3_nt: TGTGCTAGCAGCTTAAACAGGGGAACGGGCAATGAGCAGTTCTTC

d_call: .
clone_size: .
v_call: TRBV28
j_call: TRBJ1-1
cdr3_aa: CASSLQNLNTEAFF
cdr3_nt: TGTGCCAGCAGTTTGCAGAATTTGAACACTGAAGCTTTCTTT

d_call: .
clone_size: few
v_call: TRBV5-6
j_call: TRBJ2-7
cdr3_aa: CASSLAQGEQYF
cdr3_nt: TGTGCCAGCAGCTTGGCCCAGGGTGAGCAGTACTTC

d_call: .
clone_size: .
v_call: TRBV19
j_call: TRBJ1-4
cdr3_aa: CASRDGHTNEKLFF
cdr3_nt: TGTGCCAGTCGGGACGGCCACACTAATGAAAAACTGTTTTTT

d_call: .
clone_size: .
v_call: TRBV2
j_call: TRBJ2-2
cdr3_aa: CASSVDSTGELFF
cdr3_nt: TGTGCCAGCAGCGTCGACAGCACCGGGGAGCTGTTTTTT

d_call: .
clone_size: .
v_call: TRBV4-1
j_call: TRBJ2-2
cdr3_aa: CASSLRVPNTGELFF
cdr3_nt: TGCGCCAGCAGCTTGAGGGTCCCGAACACCGGGGAGCTGTTTTTT

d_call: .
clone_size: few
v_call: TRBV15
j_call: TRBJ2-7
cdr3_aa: CATSSTIKQYF
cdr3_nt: TGTGCCACCAGCAGCACCATCAAGCAGTACTTC

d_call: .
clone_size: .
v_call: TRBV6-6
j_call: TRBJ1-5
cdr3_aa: CASSYSTSYSNQPQHF
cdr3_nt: TGTGCCAGCAGTTACTCCACCTCTTATAGCAATCAGCCCCAGCATTTT